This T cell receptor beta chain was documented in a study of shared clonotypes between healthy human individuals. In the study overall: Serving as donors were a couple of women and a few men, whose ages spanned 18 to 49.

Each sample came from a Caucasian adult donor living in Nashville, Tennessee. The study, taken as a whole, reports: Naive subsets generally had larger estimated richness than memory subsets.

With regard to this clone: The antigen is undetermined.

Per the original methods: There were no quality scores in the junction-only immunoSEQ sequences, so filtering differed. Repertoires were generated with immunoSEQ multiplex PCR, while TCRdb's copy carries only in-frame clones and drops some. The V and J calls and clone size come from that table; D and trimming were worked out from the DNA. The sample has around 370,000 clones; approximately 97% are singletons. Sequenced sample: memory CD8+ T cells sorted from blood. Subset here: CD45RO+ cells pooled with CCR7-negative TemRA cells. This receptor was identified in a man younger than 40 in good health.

The CDR3 DNA reads as TGTGCCAGCAGTGAAGTTTCGCTTCGGAGGGAGCTGTTTTTT. Amino acid sequence: CASSEVSLRRELFF. The chain links TRBV2 to TRBJ2-2; D not certain. Trimming pared 1 base from V and 9 bases from J, leaving 12 bases between. The germline V gene has CDR1 SNHLY and CDR2 FYNNEI. This CDR3 is built from 14 residues. Full variable domain (remainder filled in from reference TRBV2 and TRBJ2-2): EPEVTQTPSHQVTQMGQEVILRCVPISNHLYFYWYRQILGQKVEFLVSFYNNEISEKSEIFDDQFSVERPDGSNFTLKIRSTKLEDSAMYFCASSEVSLRRELFFGEGSRLTVL.